The entry that follows covers one T cell receptor beta chain sequence. These data originate in a study of T cell repertoires in cytomegalovirus infection. Background on the study: Signatures in public TCR beta sequences pointed to both CMV infection and matching HLA type.

TCRdb called the reads again in MiXCR, with one record for every CDR3 protein. The sample consists of some 180,000 distinct CDR3 sequences, approximately 17% of them appearing once. Germline V gives CDR1 SGHRS, CDR2 YFSETQ. The J segment lost 1 base and the V segment lost 6 bases, leaving 11 bases of the junction unmatched. This CDR3 is built from 16 residues. This rearrangement joins TRBV5-1 to TRBJ1-1, with 8 bases matching TRBD1. This receptor was taken from a human donor in good health (CMV status not recorded). Some clones in this sample may be carry-over from other donors' samples. The sample comprised CD8+ T cells from PBMCs. The CDR3 reads CASTLGRQGTNTEAFF. As DNA, the CDR3 is TGCGCCAGCACCTTAGGGAGACAGGGGACGAACACTGAAGCTTTCTTT.